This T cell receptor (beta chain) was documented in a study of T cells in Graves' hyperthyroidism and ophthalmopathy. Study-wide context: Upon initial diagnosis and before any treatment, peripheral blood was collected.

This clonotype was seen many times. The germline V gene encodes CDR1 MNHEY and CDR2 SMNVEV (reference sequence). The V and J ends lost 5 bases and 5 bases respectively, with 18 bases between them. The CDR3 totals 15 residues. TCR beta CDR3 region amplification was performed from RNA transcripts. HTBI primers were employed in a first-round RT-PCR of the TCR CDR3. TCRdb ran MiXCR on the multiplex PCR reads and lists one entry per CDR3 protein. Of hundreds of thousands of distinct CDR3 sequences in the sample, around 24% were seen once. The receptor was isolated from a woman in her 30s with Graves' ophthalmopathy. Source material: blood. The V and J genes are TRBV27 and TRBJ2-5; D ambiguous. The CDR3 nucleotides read TGTGCCAGCAGTCAAAGGGTTTATGGTGCGGAGACCCAGTACTTC. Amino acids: CASSQRVYGAETQYF.